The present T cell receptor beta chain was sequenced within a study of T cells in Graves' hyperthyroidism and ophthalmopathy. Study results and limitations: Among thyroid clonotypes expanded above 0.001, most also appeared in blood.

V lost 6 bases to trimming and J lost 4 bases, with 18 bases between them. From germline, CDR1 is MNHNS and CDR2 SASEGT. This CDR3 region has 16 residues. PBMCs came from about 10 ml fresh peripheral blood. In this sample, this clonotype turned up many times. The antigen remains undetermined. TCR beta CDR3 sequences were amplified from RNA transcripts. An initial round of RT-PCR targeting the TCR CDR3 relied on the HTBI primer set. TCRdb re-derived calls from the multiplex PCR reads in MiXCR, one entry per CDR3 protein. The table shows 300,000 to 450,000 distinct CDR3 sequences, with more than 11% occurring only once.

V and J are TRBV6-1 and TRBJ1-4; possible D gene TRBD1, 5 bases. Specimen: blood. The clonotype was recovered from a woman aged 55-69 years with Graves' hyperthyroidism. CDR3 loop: CASSLDTGGFNEKLFF. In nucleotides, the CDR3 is TGTGCCAGCAGCCTCGACACAGGCGGGTTTAATGAAAAACTGTTTTTT.